A single T cell receptor beta chain is shown here with its context. Its antigen has not been determined. One base away there is no much larger clone; base qualities are not given. The CDR1 and CDR2 encoded by the germline V gene (reference sequence) are LNHNV and YYDKDF. The CDR3 sequence holds 13 residues, the cysteine and phenylalanine included. Here the CDR3 DNA is all that survives: 39 bases in frame from base 1. Trimming leaves V shorter by 4 bases and J shorter by 2 bases, with the junction holding 2 bases beyond the gene matches. The entry originates in a study of T cell clonotyping in hematopoietic cell transplantation (dated by TCRdb to the early 2020s). For the wider study: Pretransplant recipient samples were obtained after cytoreduction. In the study, approximately 140 blood samples were gathered from roughly 33 consecutive transplant recipients and their related donors. Recruitment of patients ran from 2015 to early 2017, and follow-up continued until late 2020 or until death. Beyond this particular receptor, the publication reports: Only a small fraction of recipient repertoires overlapped donor repertoires, with over 95% appearing de novo at the given depth. Inverse Simpson Index values from donors and from recipients before transplant predicted broader TCR repertoire diversity after transplant. Sample size was limited, and cells were not sorted, so CD4 and CD8 repertoire contributions could not be separated. Recipient TCR diversity fell after transplant, with pathologically expanded clonotypes rising progressively from day 30 to day 180.

TCR beta CDR3 regions were amplified from genomic DNA with the immunoSEQ assay, a bias-controlled multiplex PCR using V- and J-specific primers. In a second PCR step, a proprietary barcode and Illumina adapter sequences were attached to the CDR3 amplicons. CDR3 libraries were sequenced on an Illumina MiSeq instrument. Processing in the source paper ran as follows. immunoSEQ Analyzer 3.0 was used for export and quality control, with R Bioconductor and Immunarch used for downstream analyses. Only productive rearrangements in the normalized downsampled data set were used to calculate repertoire metrics. Pathologically expanded clonotypes were defined as those larger than 5 templates in the normalized cohort. The Inverse Simpson Index served as the measure of repertoire diversity. CMV-specificity analyses were carried out on the non-normalized data set to capture all clonotypes. TCRdb retrieved this table from immuneACCESS and kept in-frame rearrangements only. Not all clones are present; in checked studies, unresolved V genes account for under half, and no reason is known for the remainder. For V, J and clone size, that table is used; D and trimming come from the DNA. For this sample the table gives over 6,000 clones, of which around nine tenths were detected only once. Approximately 4% of the sample rests with the top ten.

The sample's time point label, in plain terms: recipient sample about 28 days before transplant, after cytoreduction. Recipient blood was collected about 28 days before transplant and at days 30, 100 and 180 after transplant. Nuclei Lysis Solution was used to extract genomic DNA from fresh or cryopreserved unfractionated peripheral blood mononuclear cells. Sequencing used peripheral blood mononuclear cells, obtained before stem cell transplant. This receptor was identified in a man aged 25-40 years with acute myeloid leukemia. Some clones in this sample may be carry-over from other donors' samples. The chain employs TRBV15 and TRBJ2-7; 7 junctional bases match TRBD1. The CDR3 region has the sequence CATSNRGAYEQYF. In nucleotide form, the sequence is TGTGCCACCAGCAACAGGGGAGCCTACGAGCAGTACTTC.